Listed below are T cell receptor beta chains from one sample, sequenced in a study of T cell responses to AZD1222 COVID-19 vaccine. Some clones are missing from TCRdb's copy, which holds only in-frame ones; the method was immunoSEQ multiplex PCR. The table has under 200,000 clones, 92% seen once. The specimen was peripheral blood, collected 28 days after the second AZD1222 dose. All receptors come from an adult who received the AZD1222 COVID-19 vaccine. Each CDR3 is given with its conserved first and last residue. Fields, in order: J gene, V gene, clone size, D gene, CDR3 DNA, CDR3 protein. A D gene is named only where the DNA matches it firmly. Size is omitted from some rows. Given values are once, few, many or a class for expanded clones.

j_call: TRBJ2-2
v_call: TRBV10-3
clone_size: NA
d_call: NA
cdr3_nt: TGTGCCATCAGTGAGGCAGGGGAGAACACCGGGGAGCTGTTTTTT
cdr3_aa: CAISEAGENTGELFF

j_call: TRBJ1-2
v_call: TRBV7-2
clone_size: NA
d_call: NA
cdr3_nt: TGTGCCAGCAGCTTAGGGGGCCGGAGGGTTGGCTACACCTTC
cdr3_aa: CASSLGGRRVGYTF

j_call: TRBJ2-1
v_call: TRBV6-2/TRBV6-3
clone_size: NA
d_call: TRBD2
cdr3_nt: TGTGCCAGCAGTGGACTAGCGGGAGAATCGCGGGAGCAGTTCTTC
cdr3_aa: CASSGLAGESREQFF

j_call: TRBJ2-7
v_call: TRBV28
clone_size: NA
d_call: NA
cdr3_nt: TGTGCCAGCAGTGGGCCTTCCAGGGGATCCTACGAGCAGTACTTC
cdr3_aa: CASSGPSRGSYEQYF

j_call: TRBJ2-1
v_call: TRBV2
clone_size: NA
d_call: TRBD2
cdr3_nt: TGTGCCAGCAGGGGACTAGCGGGGGCCTATAATGAGCAGTTCTTC
cdr3_aa: CASRGLAGAYNEQFF

j_call: TRBJ1-1
v_call: TRBV2
clone_size: NA
d_call: NA
cdr3_nt: TGTGCCAGCAGGAAACGGGACTCGGCACCGATGGGGAACACTGAAGCTTTCTTT
cdr3_aa: CASRKRDSAPMGNTEAFF

j_call: TRBJ1-1
v_call: TRBV12-5
clone_size: NA
d_call: TRBD1
cdr3_nt: TGTGCTAGTGGTTTCCCCGGGACAGGGGCCACTGAAGCTTTCTTT
cdr3_aa: CASGFPGTGATEAFF

j_call: TRBJ1-4
v_call: TRBV4-1
clone_size: NA
d_call: NA
cdr3_nt: TGCGCCAGCAGCCAAGGACTCCCGGTTGGGGGGAGTGAAAAACTGTTTTTT
cdr3_aa: CASSQGLPVGGSEKLFF

j_call: TRBJ2-2
v_call: TRBV6-5
clone_size: once
d_call: TRBD1
cdr3_nt: TGTGCCTCTAACCTCAGGGGGCCGGGGACCGGGGAGCTGTTTTTT
cdr3_aa: CASNLRGPGTGELFF

j_call: TRBJ2-7
v_call: TRBV5-6
clone_size: NA
d_call: TRBD1
cdr3_nt: TGTGCCAGCAGCTTGGGGACAGGGACCTACGAGCAGTACTTC
cdr3_aa: CASSLGTGTYEQYF

j_call: TRBJ1-1
v_call: TRBV7-6
clone_size: once
d_call: TRBD1
cdr3_nt: TGTGCCAGCAGCCCAGGACAGGGCCTGAACACTGAAGCTTTCTTT
cdr3_aa: CASSPGQGLNTEAFF

j_call: TRBJ2-1
v_call: TRBV6-4
clone_size: NA
d_call: NA
cdr3_nt: TGTGCCAGCAGTGCTAGCGCCTACAATGAGCAGTTCTTC
cdr3_aa: CASSASAYNEQFF

j_call: TRBJ2-1
v_call: TRBV9
clone_size: NA
d_call: NA
cdr3_nt: TGTGCCAGCAGCGTAGCGGGGCTCTCCTACAATGAGCAGTTCTTC
cdr3_aa: CASSVAGLSYNEQFF

j_call: TRBJ2-7
v_call: TRBV3-1/TRBV3-2
clone_size: NA
d_call: TRBD1
cdr3_nt: TGTGCCAGCAGCGTACGGACAGGGTTTTACTACGAGCAGTACTTC
cdr3_aa: CASSVRTGFYYEQYF

j_call: TRBJ2-7
v_call: TRBV4-2
clone_size: NA
d_call: TRBD2
cdr3_nt: TGTGCCAGCAGCCTCACGGGGGGGAGCTCCTACGAGCAGTACTTC
cdr3_aa: CASSLTGGSSYEQYF

j_call: TRBJ2-1
v_call: TRBV7-9
clone_size: NA
d_call: TRBD1
cdr3_nt: TGTGCCAGCAGCCTGACCGCCGGGACAGTGGGCCGAGGGGAGCAGTTCTTC
cdr3_aa: CASSLTAGTVGRGEQFF

j_call: TRBJ2-7
v_call: TRBV7-9
clone_size: NA
d_call: TRBD1
cdr3_nt: TGTGCCAGCAGCTTAGGACAGGGGGCCTCTTACTCCTACGAGCAGTACTTC
cdr3_aa: CASSLGQGASYSYEQYF

j_call: TRBJ2-1
v_call: TRBV11-2
clone_size: NA
d_call: TRBD2
cdr3_nt: TGTGCCAGCAGCCCCACCCTACCAGCGGGGGCCTACAATGAGCAGTTCTTC
cdr3_aa: CASSPTLPAGAYNEQFF

j_call: TRBJ1-1
v_call: TRBV10-3
clone_size: NA
d_call: TRBD1
cdr3_nt: TGTGCCATCAGTGAGTCTAAGGGGGCGAAGACTGAAGCTTTCTTT
cdr3_aa: CAISESKGAKTEAFF

j_call: TRBJ1-5
v_call: TRBV3-1/TRBV3-2
clone_size: NA
d_call: NA
cdr3_nt: TGTGCCAGCAGCCACAGGACCTCCGATCAGCCCCAGCATTTT
cdr3_aa: CASSHRTSDQPQHF

j_call: TRBJ1-2
v_call: TRBV5-4
clone_size: NA
d_call: TRBD1
cdr3_nt: TGTGCCAGCAGCTTGGGAGGACAGGGGGTTAACTATGGCTACACCTTC
cdr3_aa: CASSLGGQGVNYGYTF

j_call: TRBJ2-3
v_call: TRBV5-1
clone_size: NA
d_call: TRBD1
cdr3_nt: TGCGCCAGCAGCTTGGAGGGCCGGACAGGGCCAGATACGCAGTATTTT
cdr3_aa: CASSLEGRTGPDTQYF

j_call: TRBJ1-3
v_call: TRBV7-6
clone_size: NA
d_call: TRBD1
cdr3_nt: TGTGCCAGCACCATGGACAGGGCTCATGGAAACACCATATATTTT
cdr3_aa: CASTMDRAHGNTIYF

j_call: TRBJ1-2
v_call: TRBV5-1
clone_size: NA
d_call: NA
cdr3_nt: TGCGCCAGCAGCTTTATAATAGGCAGGGACTATGGCTACACCTTC
cdr3_aa: CASSFIIGRDYGYTF

j_call: TRBJ2-7
v_call: TRBV29-1
clone_size: NA
d_call: NA
cdr3_nt: TGCAGCGTTGAAGGGAGGGGGACCGAACCCTCATCCTACGAGCAGTACTTC
cdr3_aa: CSVEGRGTEPSSYEQYF

j_call: TRBJ2-5
v_call: TRBV24-1
clone_size: NA
d_call: NA
cdr3_nt: TGTGCCACCAGTGATGGGTACCAAGAGACCCAGTACTTC
cdr3_aa: CATSDGYQETQYF

j_call: TRBJ1-4
v_call: TRBV10-3
clone_size: once
d_call: TRBD1
cdr3_nt: TGTGCCATCAGGTCGGGACAGAAGAATGAAAAACTGTTTTTT
cdr3_aa: CAIRSGQKNEKLFF

j_call: TRBJ2-7
v_call: TRBV6-1
clone_size: NA
d_call: TRBD1
cdr3_nt: TGTGCCAGCAGTCCCGGGACAGGGGTTTCGTTGCAGTACTTC
cdr3_aa: CASSPGTGVSLQYF

j_call: TRBJ1-5
v_call: TRBV28
clone_size: NA
d_call: NA
cdr3_nt: TGTGCCAGCAGTTTAGGGAGGCAGCCCCAGCATTTT
cdr3_aa: CASSLGRQPQHF

j_call: TRBJ1-2
v_call: TRBV30
clone_size: NA
d_call: TRBD1
cdr3_nt: TGTGCCTGGAGTGTGGGGACAGGGAGAGGTGGCTACACCTTC
cdr3_aa: CAWSVGTGRGGYTF

j_call: TRBJ1-4
v_call: TRBV2
clone_size: NA
d_call: NA
cdr3_nt: TGTGCCAGCACCCTGCGCGCGTGGGACCCGGCGGAAAAACTGTTTTTT
cdr3_aa: CASTLRAWDPAEKLFF

j_call: TRBJ2-7
v_call: TRBV7-6
clone_size: NA
d_call: TRBD2
cdr3_nt: TGTGCCAGCAGCTTCAACCCTTCTAGCGGGGGGGCCAACGAGCAGTACTTC
cdr3_aa: CASSFNPSSGGANEQYF

j_call: TRBJ1-2
v_call: TRBV30
clone_size: NA
d_call: NA
cdr3_nt: TGTGCCTGGAGTCGGGCAGCCTATGGCTACACCTTC
cdr3_aa: CAWSRAAYGYTF

j_call: TRBJ2-1
v_call: TRBV6-4
clone_size: few
d_call: TRBD1
cdr3_nt: TGTGCCAGCAGTTCTGGGGCAGGGGGCCACGATGAGCAGTTCTTC
cdr3_aa: CASSSGAGGHDEQFF